A selection of T cell receptor beta chains follows, all from one sample in a study of T cell changes during pregnancy in multiple sclerosis. TCRdb's table, derived via immunoSEQ multiplex PCR, lists solely in-frame clones and lacks some. The sample consists of more than 45,000 clones, roughly 93% of them appearing once. This sample comprised CD8+ T cells from peripheral blood mononuclear cells, obtained in the second trimester of pregnancy. Every receptor here comes from a female donor with multiple sclerosis, enrolled in a pregnancy study. CDR3s include the opening cysteine and the closing phenylalanine or tryptophan. A D gene is named only where the DNA matches it firmly. The size of a clone is reported for some rows only, either as once, few or many, or as a class for expanded clones.

clone_size | j_call | d_call | v_call | cdr3_aa | cdr3_nt
- | TRBJ1-2 | - | TRBV10-2 | CASSDPNGASRGYGYTF | TGCGCCAGCAGTGACCCTAACGGGGCCTCGCGGGGGTATGGCTACACCTTC
- | TRBJ2-1 | TRBD2 | TRBV5-1 | CASSLAGTRYNEQFF | TGCGCCAGCAGCTTGGCCGGGACTAGATACAATGAGCAGTTCTTC
- | TRBJ1-1 | - | TRBV5-4 | CASSFGATNTEAFF | TGTGCCAGCAGCTTTGGAGCGACGAACACTGAAGCTTTCTTT
once | TRBJ2-7 | - | TRBV4-1 | CASSQERGPLINEQYF | TGCGCCAGCAGCCAAGAAAGAGGGCCTCTGATCAACGAGCAGTACTTC
- | TRBJ2-3 | - | TRBV7-3 | CASSPKGAPGLVTDTQYF | TGTGCCAGCAGCCCAAAGGGGGCCCCGGGACTAGTCACAGATACGCAGTATTTT
- | TRBJ1-1 | TRBD1 | TRBV4-1 | CASSPTGGTEAFF | TGCGCCAGCAGCCCGACAGGGGGCACTGAAGCTTTCTTT
- | TRBJ2-1 | TRBD2 | TRBV15 | CATSRASGGPPEQFF | TGTGCCACCAGCAGAGCTAGCGGGGGGCCTCCCGAGCAGTTCTTC
- | TRBJ1-1 | TRBD1 | TRBV6-1 | CASPRMSTGDTEAFF | TGTGCCAGTCCTCGAATGTCGACAGGGGACACTGAAGCTTTCTTT
- | TRBJ1-2 | - | TRBV5-8 | CASSFRAGWKGYTF | TGTGCCAGCAGCTTCCGGGCAGGGTGGAAAGGCTACACCTTC
- | TRBJ1-4 | TRBD1 | TRBV19 | CASRPSGGANEKLFF | TGTGCCAGTAGACCCTCAGGGGGTGCTAATGAAAAACTGTTTTTT
once | TRBJ2-1 | TRBD1 | TRBV27 | CATTTGGQLSYNEQFF | TGTGCCACCACAACAGGGGGTCAGCTCTCCTACAATGAGCAGTTCTTC
- | TRBJ2-1 | - | TRBV15 | CATSRATGPNEQFF | TGTGCCACCAGCAGAGCCACAGGGCCCAATGAGCAGTTCTTC
- | TRBJ2-6 | TRBD2 | TRBV7-9 | CASSIGGSSGANVLTF | TGTGCCAGCAGTATCGGGGGGAGCTCTGGGGCCAACGTCCTGACTTTC
- | TRBJ1-1 | - | TRBV7-3 | CASSPNGGLMNTEAFF | TGTGCCAGCAGCCCTAATGGAGGCCTCATGAACACTGAAGCTTTCTTT
- | TRBJ1-1 | TRBD1 | TRBV10-3 | CAISRDRGNTEAFF | TGTGCCATCAGCCGGGACAGGGGGAACACTGAAGCTTTCTTT
- | TRBJ2-1 | - | TRBV30 | CAWNTGALYNEQFF | TGTGCCTGGAACACTGGGGCCTTGTACAATGAGCAGTTCTTC
- | TRBJ1-1 | TRBD1 | TRBV28 | CASGQGGRVAFF | TGTGCCAGCGGACAGGGGGGTCGGGTAGCTTTCTTT
- | TRBJ2-1 | - | TRBV10-2 | CASSESDSEGSNEQFF | TGCGCCAGCAGTGAGTCGGACTCTGAGGGCAGCAATGAGCAGTTCTTC
- | TRBJ2-7 | TRBD1 | TRBV9 | CASSPRDRGYEQYF | TGTGCCAGCAGCCCCCGGGACAGGGGTTACGAGCAGTACTTC
- | TRBJ1-4 | - | TRBV18 | CASSPARVNEKLFF | TGTGCCAGCTCACCAGCCAGGGTTAATGAAAAACTGTTTTTT